This TCR beta chain derives from a study of T cells after yellow fever vaccination. About the study: With SMART-Seq v4 Ultra Low Input, the fractions containing low cell numbers were prepared. Whole-study findings and limits: FACS-sorted repertoires could harbor abundant contaminating bulk-population clonotypes. The study re-detected most primary-vaccination clones after the booster (approximately 97% CD4, around 89% CD8).

As TCR cDNA was made by 5'RACE template switching, a universal primer site and UMIs were added. TCRdb re-called the 5' RACE reads through MiXCR, storing one row per CDR3 protein. The table lists hundreds of thousands of distinct CDR3 sequences, about 12% of them singletons, with 14% to 15% in the top ten. This CDR3 is built from 16 residues. The V gene end was trimmed by 1 base and the J gene end by 1 base; junction bases not matched to a gene: 3. Germline V gene data show CDR1 as SGHTA and CDR2 as FQGNSA. This clonotype was counted a single time. Its antigen remains unknown. Sequencing used PBMCs, obtained on the day of the yellow fever booster vaccination. V usage is TRBV7-2 and J usage is TRBJ2-3, with 9 bases lining up with TRBD2. This receptor was obtained from a man aged 25-45 years who received the YFV17D yellow fever vaccine. CDR3 DNA: TGTGCCAGCAGCTTAGTAGCGGGAGTGGGCACAGATACGCAGTATTTT. Protein sequence: CASSLVAGVGTDTQYF.